One T cell receptor (beta chain) is described in this entry. Its antigen is unknown. Assay execution proceeded at the deep level. Clones were sequenced by immunoSEQ multiplex PCR, and TCRdb holds only the in-frame ones, with some missing. This sample has a few million clones; 93% occur once, and the top ten carry about 1.6%. The data belong to a study of shared clonotypes between healthy human individuals. Study summary: CD8 memory received one plate per donor, CD8 naive two, CD4 memory three and CD4 naive three.

Germline V gives CDR1 SGDLS, CDR2 YYNGEE. There are 14 residues in the CDR3. J lost 5 bases, V lost 6 bases, and 8 bases had no gene match. CD45RO-negative, CCR7-selected cells formed the naive CD8 fraction, which excluded terminally differentiated effector memory CD45RA+ cells. Donors were healthy HIV-negative adults without recent acute infections or vaccinations. General study findings and limits: Relative to memory subsets, naive subsets generally showed larger estimated richness.

The chain has TRBV9 and TRBJ2-3, with 8 bases aligning to TRBD2. Sequencing was carried out using naive CD8+ T cells from PBMCs. The clonotype was recovered from a man in his late teens or twenties in good health. Some clones in this sample may be carry-over from other donors' samples. As DNA, the CDR3 is TGTGCCAGCAATCTAGCGGGCGTTAAAGATACGCAGTATTTT. Protein product: CASNLAGVKDTQYF.